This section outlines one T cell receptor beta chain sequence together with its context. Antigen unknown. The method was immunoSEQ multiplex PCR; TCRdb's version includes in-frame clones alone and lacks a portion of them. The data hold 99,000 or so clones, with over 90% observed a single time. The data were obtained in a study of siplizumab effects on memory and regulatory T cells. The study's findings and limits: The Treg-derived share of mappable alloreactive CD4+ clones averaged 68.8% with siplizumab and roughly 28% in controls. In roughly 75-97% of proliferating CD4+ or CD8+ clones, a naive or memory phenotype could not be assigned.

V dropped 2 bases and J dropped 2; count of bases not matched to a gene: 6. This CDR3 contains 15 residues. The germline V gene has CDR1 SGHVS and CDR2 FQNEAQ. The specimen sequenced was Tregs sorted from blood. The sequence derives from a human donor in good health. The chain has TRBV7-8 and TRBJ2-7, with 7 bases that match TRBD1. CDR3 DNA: TGTGCCAGCAGCTTACTTAGGGACAGAGCCTACGAGCAGTACTTC. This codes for CASSLLRDRAYEQYF.